This TCR beta chain was captured in a study of CD8+CD57+ T cells in acquired aplastic anemia. Study as a whole: Mean yield of DNA from sorted CD4+ and CD8+ cells was about 3.2 ug.

Genomic DNA served as template for TCR beta VDJ and CDR3 profiling. TCRdb used MiXCR to reprocess the reads, holding one entry per CDR3 protein. Seen here are approximately 250,000 distinct CDR3 sequences, around 82% observed once, and the top ten hold about 41%. V was clipped by 4 bases and J by 8 bases; unmatched bases: 14. The CDR3 has 16 residues. CDR1 SGHRS and CDR2 YFSETQ come from the germline V gene. Patients included in sequencing had previously demonstrated CD8+CD57+ cell expansion by flow cytometry. The diagnosis in all patients was severe acquired aplastic anemia. No therapy was given to patients before blood sampling.

The chain recombines TRBV5-1 with TRBJ2-1, with 8 positions matching TRBD1. Material for sequencing was sorted CD4+, CD8+, or CD8+CD57+ T cells (not recorded which) from PBMCs. The receptor's source is a human donor with aplastic anemia. The CDR3 DNA follows: TGCGCCAGCAGCGAGTACAGGGGGAATTCGAGCGATGAGCAGTTCTTC. It translates to CASSEYRGNSSDEQFF.